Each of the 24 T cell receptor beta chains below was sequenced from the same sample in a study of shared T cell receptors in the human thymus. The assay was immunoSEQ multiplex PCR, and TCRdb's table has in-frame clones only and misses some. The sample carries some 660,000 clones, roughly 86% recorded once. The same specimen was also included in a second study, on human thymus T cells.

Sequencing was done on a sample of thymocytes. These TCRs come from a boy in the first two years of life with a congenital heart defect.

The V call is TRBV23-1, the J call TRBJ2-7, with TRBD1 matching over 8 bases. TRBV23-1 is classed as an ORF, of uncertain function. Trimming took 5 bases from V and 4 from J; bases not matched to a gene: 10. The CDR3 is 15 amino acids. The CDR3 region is CASSYRDRRIYEQYF. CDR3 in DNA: TGCGCCAGCAGTTACCGGGACAGGCGCATTTACGAGCAGTACTTC.

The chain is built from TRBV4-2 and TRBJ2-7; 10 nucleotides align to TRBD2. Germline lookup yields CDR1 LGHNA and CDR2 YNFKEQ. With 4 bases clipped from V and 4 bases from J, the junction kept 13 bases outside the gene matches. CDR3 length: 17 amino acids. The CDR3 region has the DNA TGTGCCAGCAGCCGCTCAAGGGCCAGCGGGGGGGGATACGAGCAGTACTTC. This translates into CASSRSRASGGGYEQYF.

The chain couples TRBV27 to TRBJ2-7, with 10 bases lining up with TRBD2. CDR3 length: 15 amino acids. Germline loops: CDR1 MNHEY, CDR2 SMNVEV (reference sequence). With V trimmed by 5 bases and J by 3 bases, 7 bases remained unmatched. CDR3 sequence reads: CASSISGRAVYEQYF. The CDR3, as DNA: TGTGCCAGCAGTATAAGCGGGAGGGCCGTCTACGAGCAGTACTTC.

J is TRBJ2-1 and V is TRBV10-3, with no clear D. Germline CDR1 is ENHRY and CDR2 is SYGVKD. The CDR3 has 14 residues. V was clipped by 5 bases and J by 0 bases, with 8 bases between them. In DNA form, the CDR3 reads TGTGCCATCAGTAGCGCCAGCTCCTACAATGAGCAGTTCTTC. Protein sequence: CAISSASSYNEQFF.

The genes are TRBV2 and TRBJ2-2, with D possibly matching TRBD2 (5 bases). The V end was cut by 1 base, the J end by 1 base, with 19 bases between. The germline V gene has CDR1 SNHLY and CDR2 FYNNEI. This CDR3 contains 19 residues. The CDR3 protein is CASSEVERWTRGNTGELFF. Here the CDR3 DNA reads TGTGCCAGCAGTGAAGTTGAACGGTGGACTCGGGGGAACACCGGGGAGCTGTTTTTT.

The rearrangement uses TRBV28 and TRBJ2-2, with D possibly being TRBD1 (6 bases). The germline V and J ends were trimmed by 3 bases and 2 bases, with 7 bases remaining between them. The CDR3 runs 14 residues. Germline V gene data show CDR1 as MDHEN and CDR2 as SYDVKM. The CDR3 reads CASSLDSNTGELFF. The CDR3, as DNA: TGTGCCAGCAGTTTGGACAGTAACACCGGGGAGCTGTTTTTT.

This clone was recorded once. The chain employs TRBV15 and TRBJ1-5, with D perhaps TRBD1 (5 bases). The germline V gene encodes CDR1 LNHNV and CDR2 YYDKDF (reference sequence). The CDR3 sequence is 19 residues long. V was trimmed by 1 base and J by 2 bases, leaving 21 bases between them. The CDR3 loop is CATSRGTSTRNRGNQPQHF. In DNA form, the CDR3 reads TGTGCCACCAGCAGAGGGACATCTACCCGGAACAGAGGCAATCAGCCCCAGCATTTT.

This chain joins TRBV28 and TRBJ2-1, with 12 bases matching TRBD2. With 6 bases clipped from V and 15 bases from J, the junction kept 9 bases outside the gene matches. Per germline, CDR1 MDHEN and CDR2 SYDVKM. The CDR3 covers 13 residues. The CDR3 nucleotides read TGTGCCAGCAGCCGGACTAGCGGGACTCTTTGGTTCTTC. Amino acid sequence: CASSRTSGTLWFF.

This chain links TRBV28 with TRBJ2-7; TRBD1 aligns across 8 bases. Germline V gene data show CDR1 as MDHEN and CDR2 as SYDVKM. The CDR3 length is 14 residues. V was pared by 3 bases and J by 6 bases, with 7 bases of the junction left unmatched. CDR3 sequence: CASSFGRGRTEQYF. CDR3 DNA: TGTGCCAGCAGTTTTGGCAGGGGGCGCACCGAGCAGTACTTC.

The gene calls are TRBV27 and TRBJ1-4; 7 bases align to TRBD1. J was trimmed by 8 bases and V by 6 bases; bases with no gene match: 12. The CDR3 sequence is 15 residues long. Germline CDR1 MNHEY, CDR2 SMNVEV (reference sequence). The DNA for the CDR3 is TGTGCCAGCAGACCGGGGACAGTTGGGGAAGAAAAACTGTTTTTT. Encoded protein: CASRPGTVGEEKLFF.

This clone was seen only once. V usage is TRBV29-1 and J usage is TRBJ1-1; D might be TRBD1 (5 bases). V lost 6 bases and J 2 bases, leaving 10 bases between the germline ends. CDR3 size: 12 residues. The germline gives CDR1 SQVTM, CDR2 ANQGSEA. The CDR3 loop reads CSVGTANTEAFF. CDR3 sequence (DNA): TGCAGCGTAGGGACTGCTAACACTGAAGCTTTCTTT.

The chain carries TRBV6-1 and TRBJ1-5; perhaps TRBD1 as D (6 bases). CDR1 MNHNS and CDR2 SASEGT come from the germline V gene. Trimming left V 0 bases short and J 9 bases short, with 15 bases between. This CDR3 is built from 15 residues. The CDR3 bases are TGTGCCAGCAGTGAAGCAATCAGGGGCAAATGGCCCCAGCATTTT. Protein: CASSEAIRGKWPQHF.

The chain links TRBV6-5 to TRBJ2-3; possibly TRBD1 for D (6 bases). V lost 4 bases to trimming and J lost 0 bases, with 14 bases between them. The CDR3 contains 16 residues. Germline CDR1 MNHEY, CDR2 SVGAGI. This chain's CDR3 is CASSCWRTDSTDTQYF. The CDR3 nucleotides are TGTGCCAGCAGTTGTTGGAGGACAGATAGCACAGATACGCAGTATTTT.

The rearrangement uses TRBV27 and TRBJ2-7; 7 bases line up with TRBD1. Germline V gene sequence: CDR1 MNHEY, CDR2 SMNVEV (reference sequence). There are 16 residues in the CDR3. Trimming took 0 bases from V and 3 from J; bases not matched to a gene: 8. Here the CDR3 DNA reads TGTGCCAGCAGTTTATCGGGTCGGAGACAGGGCTACGAGCAGTACTTC. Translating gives CASSLSGRRQGYEQYF.

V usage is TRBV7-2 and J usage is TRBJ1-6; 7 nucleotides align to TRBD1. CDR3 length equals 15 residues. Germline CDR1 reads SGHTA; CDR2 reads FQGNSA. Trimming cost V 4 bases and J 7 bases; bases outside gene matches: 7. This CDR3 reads CASSSQQGSNSPLHF. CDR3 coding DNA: TGTGCCAGCAGCTCCCAACAGGGGAGCAATTCACCCCTCCACTTT. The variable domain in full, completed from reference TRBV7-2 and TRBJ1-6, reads GAGVSQSPSNKVTEKGKDVELRCDPISGHTALYWYRQSLGQGLEFLIYFQGNSAPDKSGLPSDRFSAERTGGSVSTLTIQRTQQEDSAVYLCASSSQQGSNSPLHFGNGTRLTVT.

CDR3 amino acids: CASSRTPGQGHEQYF. The CDR3 bases are TGTGCCAGCAGCCGTACTCCGGGACAGGGCCACGAGCAGTACTTC. V is TRBV7-6 and J is TRBJ2-7, with 9 bases identical to TRBD1. The CDR3 has 15 amino acids. After removal of 5 bases from V and 5 bases from J, the junction contained 10 bases not matched to a gene. Per the germline V gene, CDR1 is SGHVS and CDR2 is FNYEAQ.

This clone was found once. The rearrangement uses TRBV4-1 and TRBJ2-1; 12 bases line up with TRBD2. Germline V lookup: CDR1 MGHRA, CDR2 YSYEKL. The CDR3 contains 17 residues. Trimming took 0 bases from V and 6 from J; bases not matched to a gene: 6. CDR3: CASSQDAASGGANEQFF. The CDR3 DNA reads TGCGCCAGCAGCCAAGATGCGGCTAGCGGGGGGGCCAATGAGCAGTTCTTC.

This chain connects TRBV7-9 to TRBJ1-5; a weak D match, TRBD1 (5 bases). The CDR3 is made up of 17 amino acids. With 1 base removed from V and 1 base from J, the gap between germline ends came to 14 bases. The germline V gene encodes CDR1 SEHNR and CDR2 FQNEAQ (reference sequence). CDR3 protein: CASSLGGRSYSNQPQHF. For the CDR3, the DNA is TGTGCCAGCAGCTTAGGGGGCCGGTCGTACAGCAATCAGCCCCAGCATTTT.

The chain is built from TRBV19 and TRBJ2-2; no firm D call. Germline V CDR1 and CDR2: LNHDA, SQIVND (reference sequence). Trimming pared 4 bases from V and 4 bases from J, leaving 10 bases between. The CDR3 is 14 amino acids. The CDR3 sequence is CASSTGSSTGELFF. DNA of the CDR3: TGTGCCAGTAGTACAGGTTCGAGCACCGGGGAGCTGTTTTTT.

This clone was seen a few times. The CDR3, as DNA: TGTGCCAGCAGTCCATCCAGGACTAGCGGGAAAGGTTGGCAGTACTTC. Translation: CASSPSRTSGKGWQYF. The rearrangement joins TRBV27 to TRBJ2-7; 12 positions match TRBD2. The junction had 14 bases not matched to a gene; V was cut back by 5 bases and J by 9 bases. In germline, CDR1 is MNHEY, CDR2 SMNVEV (reference sequence). The CDR3 extends over 16 amino acids.

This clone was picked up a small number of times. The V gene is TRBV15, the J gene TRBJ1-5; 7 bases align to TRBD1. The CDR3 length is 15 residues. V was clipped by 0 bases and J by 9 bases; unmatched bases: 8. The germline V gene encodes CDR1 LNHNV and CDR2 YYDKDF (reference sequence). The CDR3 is CATSRETGDLRPQHF. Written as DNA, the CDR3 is TGTGCCACCAGCAGAGAAACAGGGGACTTACGGCCCCAGCATTTT.

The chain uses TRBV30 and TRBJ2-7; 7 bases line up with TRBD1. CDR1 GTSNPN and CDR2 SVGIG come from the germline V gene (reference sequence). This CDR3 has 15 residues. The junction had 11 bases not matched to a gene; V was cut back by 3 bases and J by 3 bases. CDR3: CAWRPSRDSHYEQYF. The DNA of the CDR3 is TGTGCCTGGAGGCCCTCCCGGGACAGCCACTACGAGCAGTACTTC.

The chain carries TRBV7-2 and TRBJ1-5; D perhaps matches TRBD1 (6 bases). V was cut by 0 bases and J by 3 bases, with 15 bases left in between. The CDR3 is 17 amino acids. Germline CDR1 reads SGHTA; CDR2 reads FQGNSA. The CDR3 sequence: CASSLAHRDNLNQPQHF. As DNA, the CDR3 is TGTGCCAGCAGCTTAGCGCATAGGGACAACCTCAATCAGCCCCAGCATTTT.

CDR3 sequence (DNA): TGTGCCAGCAGCTTCCTGAAGCGGGAGGGGTACAATGAGCAGTTCTTC. Translation: CASSFLKREGYNEQFF. The chain links TRBV11-2 to TRBJ2-1, with 10 bases identical to TRBD2. Germline V gene lookup returns CDR1 SGHAT and CDR2 FQNNGV. The junction had 6 bases not matched to a gene; V was cut back by 3 bases and J by 4 bases. This CDR3 comprises 16 residues.